The 8 T cell receptor beta chains given below trace back to one sample, sequenced in a study of a mutant IDH1 vaccine in newly diagnosed glioma. Their antigens are not known. Sequencing was performed with immunoSEQ multiplex PCR; in TCRdb, only in-frame clones are kept and a portion is missing. Here the sample spans roughly 49,000 clones, approximately 92% being singletons. The time point: week 35, safety follow-up. It was 300 ug of mutant IDH1 20-mer peptide that made up each vaccine dose, given with topical imiquimod. Specimen: PBMCs, collected from a glioma patient whose treatment included an IDH1 peptide vaccine. These receptors were collected from a man aged 50-59 years with glioma.

The chain is built from TRBV5-6 and TRBJ2-3, with TRBD1 identical over 8 bases. V trimming: 0 bases; J trimming: 14 bases; junction bases outside the gene matches: 8. CDR3 length: 13 residues. CDR1 is SGHDT and CDR2 is YYEEEE in the germline V gene. The chain's CDR3 is CASSLDGQGWGYF. The CDR3 DNA reads as TGTGCCAGCAGCTTGGATGGACAGGGCTGGGGGTATTTT.

This clone was counted a single time. This chain uses TRBV20-1 with TRBJ1-3; no clear D gene. The CDR3 runs to 11 residues. V gave up 6 bases and J gave up 0 bases, with 3 bases separating them. Germline CDR1 DFQATT, CDR2 SNEGSKA (reference sequence). CDR3 protein: CSAPSGNTIYF. CDR3 bases: TGCAGTGCCCCCTCTGGAAACACCATATATTTT.

V and J are TRBV7-8 and TRBJ2-2, with TRBD2 identical over 7 bases. J gave up 0 bases and V 7 bases, and 11 bases lay outside the gene matches. The CDR3 has 17 residues. Germline loops: CDR1 SGHVS, CDR2 FQNEAQ. The CDR3 nucleotides read TGTGCCAGCACCAACCGGCTGGCGGGGGCGAACACCGGGGAGCTGTTTTTT. Its translation: CASTNRLAGANTGELFF.

V usage is TRBV6-1 and J usage is TRBJ2-1, with no clear D. The V and J ends lost 2 bases and 9 bases respectively, with 11 bases between them. The CDR3 has 13 amino acids. From germline, CDR1 is MNHNS and CDR2 SASEGT. The CDR3 bases are TGTGCCAGCAGTGAATCCGCTGGGCTTGAGCAGTTCTTC. Amino acid sequence: CASSESAGLEQFF.

This clone appeared a few times. The V call is TRBV19, the J call TRBJ2-1; tentative D call: TRBD2 (6 bases). Germline V gives CDR1 LNHDA, CDR2 SQIVND (reference sequence). The CDR3 is made up of 17 amino acids. V lost 1 base to trimming and J lost 8 bases, with 21 bases between them. CDR3 sequence reads: CASSIVAGGGTGDEQFF. The CDR3 bases are TGTGCCAGTAGTATAGTTGCGGGTGGCGGGACCGGAGATGAGCAGTTCTTC. Based on the CDR3 plus reference TRBV19 and TRBJ2-1, the full variable domain is DGGITQSPKYLFRKEGQNVTLSCEQNLNHDAMYWYRQDPGQGLRLIYYSQIVNDFQKGDIAEGYSVSREKKESFPLTVTSAQKNPTAFYLCASSIVAGGGTGDEQFFGPGTRLTVL.

The chain has TRBV28 and TRBJ2-3; possibly TRBD1 or TRBD2 for D (5 bases each). This CDR3 contains 13 residues. The germline V gene encodes CDR1 MDHEN and CDR2 SYDVKM. The V end lost 6 bases, the J end lost 2 bases, and 9 bases lay between the germline ends. CDR3 DNA sequence: TGTGCCAGCAGGACGGGGCCCACAGATACGCAGTATTTT. Protein: CASRTGPTDTQYF.

The chain carries TRBV11-2 and TRBJ2-7, with D possibly called TRBD1 or TRBD2 (6 bases each). CDR1 SGHAT and CDR2 FQNNGV come from the germline V gene. The V and J ends lost 2 bases and 7 bases respectively, with 15 bases between them. The length of the CDR3 is 14 residues. The CDR3 DNA follows: TGTGCCAGCAGCTTATCTCAGGGGACTGGTGAGCAGTACTTC. It specifies CASSLSQGTGEQYF.

The V gene is TRBV10-1, the J gene TRBJ1-5, with TRBD1 matching over 7 bases. CDR1 WNHNN and CDR2 SYGVQD come from the germline V gene (reference sequence). The CDR3 has 16 residues. V trimming: 7 bases; J trimming: 0 bases; junction bases outside the gene matches: 9. The CDR3 DNA reads TGCGCCAGCATTGGGACAGATCATTATAGCAATCAGCCCCAGCATTTT. Protein: CASIGTDHYSNQPQHF.